The T cell receptor beta chain described here comes from a study of blood T cell repertoires in COVID-19 (TCRdb year 2020). The study in broad terms: Samples from collaborators originated in the United States, Italy and Spain and spanned both the acute and convalescent phases of COVID-19. The dataset comprised deeply sampled blood TCRbeta repertoires from subjects exposed to, actively infected with, or recovered from COVID-19. Samples were obtained from the ongoing ImmuneRACE study (first 160 participants) and from 1,200 or so subjects provided by 6 global collaborators. HLA class I and class II types, where available, came from metadata supplied by the sample provider rather than from assay-based typing. The repertoires were made available in a free public database intended to serve as a resource for research on the immune response to SARS-CoV-2. The material from the prospective study consisted of cDNA or gDNA derived from T cells, B-cell-depleted T cells, or PBMCs. The sample metadata nearly always contained a de-identified subject ID, COVID-19 status, age in years and sex. The investigation overall reported the following: The amount of clinical and demographic metadata varied by source and participant and was provided uncurated.

Participants in the prospective study were aged roughly 18 to 90 years, lived in under 30 United States geographic areas, and enrolled through a virtual design. In the prospective study, participants were assigned to cohorts based on the clinical history participants reported in a screening survey and a study questionnaire. Recovered participants in ImmuneRACE Cohort 3 were defined as having two consecutive negative NP/OP PCR tests, clearance from a healthcare professional, or resolution of symptoms. In the prospective study, whole blood, serum and a nasopharyngeal or oropharyngeal swab were collected from each participant by mobile phlebotomists. Additional blood draws and questionnaires over an approximately 2-month period could optionally be provided by prospective study participants. Blood samples from the prospective study were shipped frozen or at room temperature prior to DNA extraction.

The immunoSEQ Assay, a bias-controlled multiplex PCR, was used to amplify TCRbeta CDR3 regions from genomic DNA. The study's own analysis went as follows. The number of nucleated cells in each sample was estimated from the amplification of reference gene primers within the assay. Sequence reads were collapsed and filtered to measure the absolute abundance of every unique TCRbeta CDR3 rearrangement. For each sample, productive Simpson clonality was calculated as the square root of Simpson's diversity index over productive rearrangements. Entries here come from immuneACCESS through TCRdb and include only in-frame sequences with V and J called. Some clones fail to appear in such tables; in the studies checked, an unresolved V gene covers under half of the shortfall, and the cause of the remainder is unknown. For V, J and clone size, that table is used; D and trimming come from the DNA. This sample is represented by roughly 200,000 clones; around 90% of them were singletons. In total, the top ten clones hold about 2.2% of the sample.

Remarks on this clone: Its antigen has not been determined. No base-level quality is on record; no much larger clone is a single base apart.

The CDR1 and CDR2 encoded by the germline V gene are KGHSH and LQKENI. The V and J ends are trimmed by 3 bases and 6 bases, leaving 14 bases between them. The CDR3 measures 15 amino acids from cysteine to phenylalanine. CDR3 DNA only is kept here, 45 bases in frame from base 1. The receptor's source is a woman in her twenties or thirties who had recovered from COVID-19. The chain is encoded by TRBV18 joined to TRBJ2-2; the D gene is perhaps TRBD1, on 5 matching bases. Source material: PBMCs or T cells enriched from blood (not recorded which). In nucleotides, the sequence is TGTGCCAGCTCACCTCAGGGTGCACGTGCCGGGGAGCTGTTTTTT. Translated, this is CASSPQGARAGELFF.